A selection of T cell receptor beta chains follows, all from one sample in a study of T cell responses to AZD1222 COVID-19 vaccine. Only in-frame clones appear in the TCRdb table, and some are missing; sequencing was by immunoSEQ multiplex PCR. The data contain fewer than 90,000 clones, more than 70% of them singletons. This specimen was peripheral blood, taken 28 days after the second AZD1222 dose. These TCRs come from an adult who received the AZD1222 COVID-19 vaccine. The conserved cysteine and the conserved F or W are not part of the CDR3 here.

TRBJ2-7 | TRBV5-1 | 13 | ASSLGWTGGDEQY
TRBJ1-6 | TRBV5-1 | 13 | ASSWGDRVNSPLH
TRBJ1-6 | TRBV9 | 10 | ASGEGNSPLH
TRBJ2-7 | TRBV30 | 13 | AWSDQGTGTYEQY
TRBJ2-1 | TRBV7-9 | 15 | ASSSPLSRGPTMEQF
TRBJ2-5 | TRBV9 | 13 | ASSVGGTNQETQY
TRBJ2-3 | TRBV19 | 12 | ASSLGTGQNTQY
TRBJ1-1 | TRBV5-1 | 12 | ASSQATGYTEAF
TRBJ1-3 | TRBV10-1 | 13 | ASSEEMTAGNTIY
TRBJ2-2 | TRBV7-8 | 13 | ASSLPGGGTGELF
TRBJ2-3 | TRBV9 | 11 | ASSAYLTDTQY